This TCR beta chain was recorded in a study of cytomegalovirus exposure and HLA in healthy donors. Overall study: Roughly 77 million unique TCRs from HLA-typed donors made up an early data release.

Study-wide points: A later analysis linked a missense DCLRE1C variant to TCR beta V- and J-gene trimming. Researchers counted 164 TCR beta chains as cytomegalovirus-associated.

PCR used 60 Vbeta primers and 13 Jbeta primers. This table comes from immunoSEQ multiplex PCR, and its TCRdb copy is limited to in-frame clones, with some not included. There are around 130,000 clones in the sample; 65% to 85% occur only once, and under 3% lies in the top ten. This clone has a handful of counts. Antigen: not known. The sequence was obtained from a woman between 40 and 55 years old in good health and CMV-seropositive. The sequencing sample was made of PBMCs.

In DNA, the CDR3 is TGTGCCAGCAGCCCGGCGGGGGCGCCGAGCACAGATACGCAGTATTTT. Amino acids: CASSPAGAPSTDTQYF. V usage is TRBV5-4 and J usage is TRBJ2-3; maybe TRBD2 (7 bases). This CDR3 is 16 amino acids long. Germline V gene lookup returns CDR1 SGHNT and CDR2 YYREEE (reference sequence). V was trimmed by 4 bases and J by 0 bases, leaving 15 bases between them.